This record covers a single TCR delta chain. TCRdb shows a much larger clone's protein in place of this DNA's translation, and the two differ at residue 17, likely through a read error; the protein shown is translated from the DNA. Germline V gene lookup returns CDR1 GEAIGNYY and CDR2 EKD. The CDR3 extends over 18 amino acids. The sample belongs to a study of γδ T cells in repeated Plasmodium falciparum infection. Study at large: Over roughly 580 days, donors received four mosquito-bite P. falciparum NF54 infections. Some Malian samples span acute malaria episodes; others come from no-transmission periods.

Gammadelta T cells were flow-sorted from PBMC into Vgamma9/Vdelta2+ and Vdelta2-negative populations for bulk analysis. TCRdb reprocessed the multiplex PCR reads using CATT. The repertoire consists of 50,000 or so delta-chain clones, with 1.6% occurring once and the leading ten covering about 9.1%. Material: gamma-delta T cells from blood. This clonotype was obtained from a pool of human donors (malaria-infected and uninfected, not separated). This rearrangement joins TRDV2 to TRDJ1; TRDD3 agrees at 9 bases. The CDR3 reads CACDTVGLLGEDTDKLTF. The CDR3 nucleotides are TGTGCCTGTGACACCGTGGGCTTACTGGGGGAAGACACCGATAAACTCACCTTT.